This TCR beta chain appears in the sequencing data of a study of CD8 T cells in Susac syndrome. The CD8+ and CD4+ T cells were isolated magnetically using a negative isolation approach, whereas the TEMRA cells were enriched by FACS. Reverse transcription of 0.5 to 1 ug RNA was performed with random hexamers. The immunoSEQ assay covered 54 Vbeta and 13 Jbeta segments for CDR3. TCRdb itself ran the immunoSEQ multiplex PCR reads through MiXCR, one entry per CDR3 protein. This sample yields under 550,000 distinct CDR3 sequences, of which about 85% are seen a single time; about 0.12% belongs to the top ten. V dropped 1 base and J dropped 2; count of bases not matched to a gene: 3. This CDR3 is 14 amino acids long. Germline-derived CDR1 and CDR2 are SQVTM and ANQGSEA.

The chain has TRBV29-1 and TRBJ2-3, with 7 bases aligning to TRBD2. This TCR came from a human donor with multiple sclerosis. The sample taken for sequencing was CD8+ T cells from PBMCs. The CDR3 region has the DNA TGCAGCGTTGAAGGGGGACTAACCACAGATACGCAGTATTTT. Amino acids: CSVEGGLTTDTQYF.